This record covers a single T cell receptor beta chain. The sample holds a few counts of this clonotype. Which antigen it targets is not known. No base quality values were provided; no much bigger clone lies one nucleotide off. These data are taken from a study of human T cells and chemical hapten exposure listed by TCRdb under 2021. Regarding the research as a whole: For sensitization, 2% DPC in acetone was applied to a 2 cm by 2 cm area of upper inner arm skin. Patch testing was performed on the upper back with Finn chambers containing 0.01% DPC, and the patch tests were scored after 6 days according to International Contact Dermatitis Research Group standards. Blood samples were taken from patients before sensitization (week 0) and at 2, 6 and about 24 weeks after DPC sensitization. Patients additionally received weekly therapeutic DPC doses to the scalp throughout the roughly 24-week study period. The libraries were sequenced as a pool, and the TCR yield per sample differed mostly because of small variations in library volumes within the pool. For TCR sequencing, blood came from about 28 alopecia patients at anywhere from one to four time points (pre-sensitization, 2, 6 and 24 weeks). The patient cohort, mostly female, included alopecia areata with under or over 50% scalp involvement, alopecia totalis and alopecia universalis. This study followed changes in the peripheral blood TCR repertoire in vivo during primary and secondary sensitization of alopecia patients to the hapten diphenylcyclopropenone (DPC).

The library was generated by RACE. This sample was sequenced with a NextSeq 500. Library preparation attached unique molecular identifiers to individual cDNA molecules for quantitative, reproducible TCR counting. Each blood RNA sample was used to sequence both TCR alpha and TCR beta chains. The paper's processing steps were these. The median number of TCRs per sample was roughly 94,000, ranging from roughly 20,000 to 700,000. The Decombinator software suite was used to annotate the V, J and CDR3 of the TCR reads. To make PS versus PT1 abundance plots, every sample was subsampled to the same number of TCRs (28,000). Expanded TCRs were defined as absent before sensitization and observed at least eight times at the 2-week time point. Using fastp at Q25 and MiXCR, TCRdb reprocessed the public reads and kept productive beta chains. One record per CDR3 amino acid sequence lists the most common genes and DNA. TCRdb's processing, not the authors', yielded these V and J calls. This sample has over 300,000 distinct CDR3 sequences in its table, and approximately 5.1% of those were observed once. Roughly 2.6% of the sample rests with the top ten.

Relative to germline, V is 6 bases shorter and J is 0 bases shorter, with 15 bases between their ends. The CDR3 covers 14 residues, taking in both the cysteine and the phenylalanine. This entry keeps only the CDR3 DNA: 42 bases, framed from base 1. Taken from the germline V gene, the CDR1 and CDR2 loops are SQVTM and ANQGSEA. General study outcomes and caveats: Patch test score was positively correlated with the number of PT1 expanded TCRs, with significance at thresholds 8, 16 and 32 but not at 4. Compared with pre-sensitization or healthy control sets, expanded TCRs formed significantly more large CDR3 similarity clusters, which is consistent with antigen-driven responses. The number of TCRs above 1 in 1000 frequency did not change with DPC sensitization; there was no evidence of global repertoire structure alterations. Repeated subsampling changed both the strength of the expansion versus patch-test correlation and the threshold at which the correlation became significant. Because all patients had alopecia, a presumed autoimmune disease, the immune response of the patients might differ from that of healthy individuals.

Per the publication, the time point label means: pre-sensitization, week 0. Read against the paper, the sample's treatment or condition label means: therapeutic diphenylcyclopropenone sensitization with weekly scalp DPC. Blood at each patch-test visit was drawn before the patch test was applied. Patients were eligible if aged 18 to 70, diagnosed with alopecia and judged suitable for DPC therapy, and pregnant patients were excluded. Total RNA was isolated from unfractionated whole blood collected in Tempus Blood RNA tubes. The sequence was obtained from a woman between 50 and 59 years old with alopecia areata. Some clones in this sample may be carry-over from other donors' samples. The rearrangement joined TRBV29-1 to TRBJ2-7; the D gene is possibly TRBD2, with 5 bases matching. This material consisted of whole blood, taken in connection with sensitization to the hapten diphenylcyclopropenone (DPC). The DNA is TGCAGCGTGTCTCGCGGGTTCAGCTCCTACGAGCAGTACTTC. It translates as CSVSRGFSSYEQYF.